One and the same sample provided the 18 T cell receptor beta chains below, sequenced in a study of tumor-infiltrating lymphocytes in primary liver carcinoma. It was from approximately 22-30 mg of unsorted bulk tissue that RNA and DNA were co-extracted. A constant-region primer primed TCR beta cDNA synthesis from about 0.45 ug of total RNA. Investigators got TCR beta libraries out of three nested multiplex PCR rounds, done with slightly modified ARM-PCR. Both of the initial two PCR rounds ran for 10 cycles and employed TRBV1-TRBV30 forward primers alongside a C-beta reverse primer. TCRdb passed the multiplex PCR reads through MiXCR, listing each CDR3 protein once. The table has roughly 20,000 distinct CDR3 sequences, around 79% seen once. Sequences were obtained from liver tumor tissue from sampling region 4. As to subset: tumor region T4, right-lateral pole. These receptors came from a woman in her 30s with primary liver carcinoma and hepatitis B virus infection.

Concerning this clonotype: One end of the junction varies from germline; a read error may be responsible. The gene calls are TRBV10-3 and TRBJ2-1, with a tentative D call TRBD2 (6 bases). The CDR3 spans 17 residues. Germline V gene sequence: CDR1 ENHRY, CDR2 SYGVKD. The CDR3 DNA sequence: TGTGCCGTCAGTGAGATCATGGCGGCTAGCGCCTACAATGAGCAGTTGTTC. Its translation is CAVSEIMAASAYNEQLF.

With respect to this clonotype: An end of the junction differs from the germline gene, which may be a read error. The CDR3 sequence is CASSYGSGGNQPRHF. The DNA of the CDR3 is TGTGCCAGCAGTTACGGGTCAGGGGGCAATCAACCCCGGCATTTT. The chain carries TRBV6-6 and TRBJ1-5; 8 bases map to TRBD1. Looked up from germline, CDR1 is MNHNY and CDR2 is SVGAGI (reference sequence). The CDR3 spans 15 residues.

This clonotype has at least ten counts. V is TRBV19 and J is TRBJ1-1, with a tentative D call TRBD1 (5 bases). Per the germline V gene, CDR1 is LNHDA and CDR2 is SQIVND (reference sequence). The CDR3 extends over 12 amino acids. Between the trimmed V and J ends, which lost 5 bases and 7 bases, there was a span of 11 bases. The CDR3 is CASSPWGGEAFF. The CDR3 region has the DNA TGTGCCAGTAGTCCATGGGGGGGTGAAGCTTTCTTT.

The table lists this clonotype with a few counts. With a much larger clone just one base away, this may be a read error. The conserved final phenylalanine or tryptophan is absent from the CDR3, which likely points to a read error. The V gene is TRBV11-2, the J gene TRBJ2-1, with a possible D match to TRBD1 (6 bases). CDR1 is SGHAT, CDR2 FQNNGV, per germline. This CDR3 comprises 15 residues. CDR3 DNA: TGTGCCAGCAGCTTAGGTGGGGGCTCCAACAATGGGCAGTTCCTC. This gives the protein CASSLGGGSNNGQFL.

By sample fraction, this clonotype is large. The rearrangement uses TRBV7-9 and TRBJ2-7, with 7 bases that match TRBD2. Germline trimming cut 4 bases from V and 0 bases from J; bases unmatched to any gene: 3. The germline gives CDR1 SEHNR, CDR2 FQNEAQ (reference sequence). The CDR3 extends over 14 amino acids. Written as DNA, the CDR3 is TGTGCCAGCAGCTCGGGAGGCCTCTCCTACGAGCAGTACTTC. The encoded protein is CASSSGGLSYEQYF.

The V gene is TRBV5-8, the J gene TRBJ2-1; 7 positions agree with TRBD1. CDR1 and CDR2 (germline): SGHTS, YDEGEE. This CDR3 contains 13 residues. J lost 6 bases, V lost 7 bases, and 7 bases had no gene match. The CDR3 DNA reads TGTGCCAGCTGCATGGACAGGTGCAATGAGCAGTTCTTC. Translation gives CASCMDRCNEQFF.

Note on this clonotype: Compared with germline, one end of the junction differs, possibly owing to a read error. This chain links TRBV27 with TRBJ1-1; D gene uncertain. CDR3 length equals 14 residues. Germline V gene data show CDR1 as MNHEY and CDR2 as SMNVEV (reference sequence). The CDR3 loop reads CGSSPYLSGTEAFF. CDR3 DNA sequence: TGTGGCAGCAGTCCCTACCTAAGTGGCACTGAAGCTTTCTTT.

By proportion, this clonotype is medium-sized. The chain is built from TRBV29-1 and TRBJ2-5; 7 bases are shared with TRBD1. The trim removed 1 base at V and 7 bases at J, leaving 3 bases unmatched. CDR1 is SQVTM and CDR2 is ANQGSEA in the germline V gene. The CDR3 is 12 residues long. In DNA, the CDR3 is TGCAGCGTTGAAGGACAGGGCGGGACCCAGTACTTC. Protein: CSVEGQGGTQYF. Filled out from reference TRBV29-1 and TRBJ2-5, the complete variable domain reads SAVISQKPSRDICQRGTSLTIQCQVDSQVTMMFWYRQQPGQSLTLIATANQGSEATYESGFVIDKFPISRPNLTFSTLTVSNMSPEDSSIYLCSVEGQGGTQYFGPGTRLLVL.

Worth noting for this clonotype: A junction end diverges from the germline sequence, so it may reflect a read error. CDR3 DNA: TGTGGCAGCAGAAGTACGAGTGAGCATTTCTTC. Protein sequence: CGSRSTSEHFF. V and J are TRBV5-6 and TRBJ2-1; D call uncertain. The CDR3 covers 11 residues. CDR1 is SGHDT and CDR2 is YYEEEE in the germline V gene.

About this clonotype itself: At one end the junction does not follow the germline gene, possibly because of a read error. CDR3: CASSRVSGANVLTF. The CDR3 nucleotides are TGTGCCAGCAGTCGGGTCTCTGGGGCCAACGTCCTGACCTTC. V is TRBV6-5 and J is TRBJ2-6; weak D call: TRBD1 (5 bases). The CDR3 is 14 residues long. The germline V gene encodes CDR1 MNHEY and CDR2 SVGAGI.

As for this clonotype: The junction shows a germline mismatch at one end, possibly a read error. The chain couples TRBV11-2 to TRBJ2-4, with 12 positions matching TRBD2. The CDR3 loop spans 21 amino acids. Germline V gene lookup returns CDR1 SGHAT and CDR2 FQNNGV. CDR3 DNA: TGTGTCAGCAGCCATGCCGGGACATTTACCGAGACTAGCGGGAGACAAAACACTCAGTACTTC. Protein product: CVSSHAGTFTETSGRQNTQYF.

Concerning this clonotype itself: One junction end disagrees with the germline gene, perhaps due to a read error. The rearrangement joins TRBV30 to TRBJ2-2, with D perhaps matching TRBD2 (7 bases). CDR1 is GTSNPN, CDR2 SVGIG, per germline (reference sequence). This CDR3 has 13 residues. CDR3 DNA sequence: TGTGCCTGGAGTGGGGGGGGCAGCGGGGTGCTGTTTTTT. Translation gives CAWSGGGSGVLFF.

Worth noting for this clonotype: The junction shows a germline mismatch at one end, possibly a read error. The V call is TRBV4-2, the J call TRBJ1-1; D remains ambiguous. Germline CDR1 LGHNA, CDR2 YNFKEQ. The CDR3 totals 16 residues. The CDR3, as DNA: TGTGCTAGCAACCCCGTCGAAGGGAGAGGGAACACTGAAGCTTTCTTT. Translated: CASNPVEGRGNTEAFF.

This clonotype was detected a few times. The chain employs TRBV12-5 and TRBJ2-2; D not certain. CDR3 length: 14 residues. V shed 0 bases and J shed 4 bases, with 6 bases lying between them. Germline lookup yields CDR1 LGHNT and CDR2 FRNRAP. The CDR3 protein is CASGLVPFTGELFF. CDR3 DNA sequence: TGTGCTAGTGGTTTGGTACCCTTCACCGGGGAGCTGTTTTTT.

V and J are TRBV6-5 and TRBJ2-2; TRBD1 agrees at 8 bases. The trim removed 5 bases at V and 14 bases at J, leaving 16 bases unmatched. Germline CDR1 is MNHEY and CDR2 is SVGAGI. The CDR3 loop spans 15 amino acids. CDR3 in amino acids: CASSPRTGLTVDLFF. CDR3 in DNA: TGTGCCAGCAGTCCGCGGACAGGGCTCACCGTGGATCTGTTTTTT.

The rearrangement joins TRBV6-1 to TRBJ2-5; D remains ambiguous. Germline V gives CDR1 MNHNS, CDR2 SASEGT. CDR3 length: 13 residues. V lost 4 bases and J lost 5, with 11 bases in between. CDR3 sequence (DNA): TGTGCCAGCAGTGGCGGTACGAGGGAGACCCAGTACTTC. Its protein is CASSGGTRETQYF.

On this clonotype: At one boundary the junction diverges from the germline segment, which might be a read error. The rearrangement joins TRBV6-5 to TRBJ2-3; no clear D. This CDR3 spans 13 amino acids. CDR1 and CDR2 from the germline V gene are MNHEY and SVGAGI. The CDR3 reads CVSSPRPADTLYF. DNA of the CDR3: TGTGTCAGCAGCCCCCGACCCGCAGATACCCTGTATTTT.

Details on this clonotype: One junction end does not reproduce the germline sequence, and a read error may be involved. V and J are TRBV11-2 and TRBJ2-7; D uncertain. The CDR3 runs 17 residues. Germline lookup yields CDR1 SGHAT and CDR2 FQNNGV. The CDR3 DNA is TGTGCCAGCAGCTTAGAAGGTACAGCTCTGGGCTCCTATGAGCAGTACTTC. Protein sequence: CASSLEGTALGSYEQYF.